These 18 T cell receptor beta chains were all obtained from the same sample, sequenced in a study of PD-1 blockade in classical Hodgkin lymphoma. Time point in this sample: cycle 4 day 1 (C4D1), after 6 weeks of nivolumab. No patient escaped relapse after autologous stem cell transplantation, and brentuximab vedotin exposure varied. Measured with immunoSEQ multiplex PCR; TCRdb has only the in-frame clones, and not every one. The sample contains 80,000 to 100,000 clones, roughly 91% of which appear only once. The sequences come from peripheral blood mononuclear cells (PBMCs), collected before the fourth cycle of nivolumab. These receptors all stem from a human donor with classical Hodgkin lymphoma.

This clone was observed a handful of times. This chain joins TRBV20-1 and TRBJ1-1; D is perhaps TRBD1 (5 bases). Germline loops: CDR1 DFQATT, CDR2 SNEGSKA (reference sequence). Trimming took off 6 bases at V and 9 bases at J, with 14 bases between the two ends. The CDR3 length is 11 residues. CDR3 DNA: TGCAGTGCCGAATCGGGGACCAAAGCTTTCTTT. This sequence encodes CSAESGTKAFF.

The chain has TRBV28 and TRBJ1-3; D ambiguous. The ends were cut back, 8 bases at V and 2 bases at J, with 16 bases in the middle. This CDR3 comprises 15 residues. Germline loops: CDR1 MDHEN, CDR2 SYDVKM. The CDR3: CASVQSGWTGNTIYF. CDR3 nucleotide sequence: TGTGCCAGCGTTCAGTCGGGTTGGACTGGAAACACCATATATTTT.

The J gene is TRBJ2-7, the V gene TRBV5-4; 8 positions agree with TRBD1. CDR1 SGHNT and CDR2 YYREEE come from the germline V gene (reference sequence). The V and J ends lost 0 bases and 5 bases, in that order; junction bases with no gene match: 10. The CDR3 extends over 16 amino acids. In DNA form, the CDR3 reads TGTGCCAGCAGCTTGGGGGGACCAGGGGGCGTAAACGAGCAGTACTTC. It specifies CASSLGGPGGVNEQYF.

This sequence joins TRBV6-5 and TRBJ2-7, with D possibly being TRBD1 (5 bases). This CDR3 is built from 12 residues. V was cut by 4 bases and J by 3 bases, with 7 bases left in between. The germline V gene encodes CDR1 MNHEY and CDR2 SVGAGI. The CDR3 DNA reads as TGTGCCAGCAGTTCCCAGGGCTACGAGCAGTACTTC. Its translation is CASSSQGYEQYF.

CDR3 loop: CASSASPSGAYNEQFF. The CDR3 DNA is TGCGCCAGCAGCGCCTCGCCTAGCGGGGCTTACAATGAGCAGTTCTTC. The chain recombines TRBV5-1 with TRBJ2-1; 9 bases match TRBD2. Germline CDR1 SGHRS, CDR2 YFSETQ. Trimming cost V 4 bases and J 4 bases; bases outside gene matches: 9. The CDR3 extends over 16 amino acids.

The V and J genes are TRBV30 and TRBJ2-2, with TRBD2 matching 7 bases. CDR3 length: 16 residues. Germline-derived CDR1 and CDR2 are GTSNPN and SVGIG (reference sequence). With V trimmed by 4 bases and J by 1 base, 9 bases remained unmatched. The CDR3 DNA reads as TGTGCCTGGATCCCTCCCGGGGGGATGAACACCGGGGAGCTGTTTTTT. Translated: CAWIPPGGMNTGELFF.

The chain recombines TRBV5-1 with TRBJ2-3, with a possible D match to TRBD2 (6 bases). The V end was cut by 0 bases, the J end by 2 bases, with 13 bases between. Germline V gene lookup returns CDR1 SGHRS and CDR2 YFSETQ. The CDR3 consists of 16 residues. The CDR3 sequence: CASSLEGGQDTDTQYF. The CDR3 DNA sequence: TGCGCCAGCAGCTTGGAAGGAGGGCAAGACACAGATACGCAGTATTTT.

The chain recombines TRBV7-9 with TRBJ2-7; D is possibly TRBD1 (5 bases). Trimming stripped 0 bases from V and 6 bases from J, with 6 bases between. Germline V gene sequence: CDR1 SEHNR, CDR2 FQNEAQ (reference sequence). This CDR3 has 12 residues. The CDR3 sequence: CASSLAGAEQYF. CDR3 sequence (DNA): TGTGCCAGCAGCTTAGCTGGGGCCGAGCAGTACTTC.

The V gene is TRBV10-1, the J gene TRBJ2-1; 9 nucleotides match TRBD2. The CDR3 runs to 13 residues. CDR1 and CDR2 (germline): WNHNN, SYGVQD (reference sequence). The V segment lost 2 bases and the J segment 10 bases; nucleotides outside the gene matches: 3. CDR3 nucleotides: TGCGCCAGCAGTGAGAGGCTAGCGGGAGAGCAGTTCTTC. Its protein product is CASSERLAGEQFF.

The chain uses TRBV4-1 and TRBJ2-5; TRBD2 might be the D (6 bases). The CDR3 runs to 15 residues. Germline V gene data show CDR1 as MGHRA and CDR2 as YSYEKL. Trimming left V 1 base short and J 4 bases short, with 13 bases between. This chain's CDR3 is CASSQVGGSLETQYF. Here the CDR3 DNA reads TGCGCCAGCAGCCAAGTAGGAGGGTCTCTAGAGACCCAGTACTTC.

The chain links TRBV19 to TRBJ2-3, with 9 bases that match TRBD1. The V segment lost 4 bases and the J segment 2 bases; nucleotides outside the gene matches: 7. Germline values: CDR1 LNHDA, CDR2 SQIVND (reference sequence). This CDR3 has 16 amino acids. The CDR3: CASSTWTGALTDTQYF. In nucleotides, the CDR3 is TGTGCCAGTAGTACGTGGACAGGGGCCCTCACAGATACGCAGTATTTT.

The chain has TRBV6-6 and TRBJ2-1, with D maybe TRBD2 (6 bases). The V gene's germline CDR1 is MNHNY and CDR2 SVGAGI (reference sequence). Trimming took 6 bases from V and 4 from J, leaving 16 bases between them. CDR3 length equals 15 residues. The CDR3 region is CASRTNMGLYNEQFF. The CDR3 nucleotides read TGTGCCAGCAGAACAAATATGGGACTTTACAATGAGCAGTTCTTC.

This rearrangement joins TRBV28 to TRBJ2-3, with 16 bases lining up with TRBD2. V shed 5 bases, J shed 10 bases, and the junction held 15 bases outside the gene matches. The CDR3 runs to 18 residues. The germline V gene has CDR1 MDHEN and CDR2 SYDVKM. The CDR3 loop reads CASSPPGLAGGTPHAQYF. The CDR3, as DNA: TGTGCCAGCAGTCCCCCGGGACTAGCGGGAGGGACCCCCCATGCGCAGTATTTT.

The chain joins TRBV2 to TRBJ2-1; D gene uncertain. CDR3 length: 15 residues. The V and J ends lost 3 bases and 12 bases respectively, with 21 bases between them. The germline V gene has CDR1 SNHLY and CDR2 FYNNEI. For the CDR3, the DNA is TGTGCCAGCAGTGATGACGAAGGGTACAATTCAAGGCAGTTCTTC. It translates to CASSDDEGYNSRQFF.

This clone was counted between two and nine times. This rearrangement joins TRBV7-8 to TRBJ2-7; perhaps TRBD1 as D (5 bases). From germline, CDR1 is SGHVS and CDR2 FQNEAQ. The length of the CDR3 is 13 residues. Trimming took off 2 bases at V and 4 bases at J, with 9 bases between the two ends. The CDR3 nucleotides are TGTGCCAGCAGCTTAAGGTCAGGGTACGAGCAGTACTTC. It codes for CASSLRSGYEQYF.

J is TRBJ2-7 and V is TRBV7-9; TRBD2 matches at 13 bases. The CDR3 contains 16 residues. V shed 4 bases, J shed 2 bases, and the junction held 5 bases outside the gene matches. The germline CDR1 and CDR2 sequences are SEHNR and FQNEAQ (reference sequence). The CDR3 protein is CASSWGTSGIPYEQYF. The CDR3 DNA is TGTGCCAGCAGCTGGGGGACTAGCGGGATCCCCTACGAGCAGTACTTC.

The chain's CDR3 is CSVEEGEIYEQYF. The CDR3 DNA follows: TGCAGCGTTGAAGAGGGGGAGATCTACGAGCAGTACTTC. This chain uses TRBV29-1 with TRBJ2-7, with D perhaps matching TRBD1 or TRBD2 (5 bases each). Trimming took off 0 bases at V and 3 bases at J, with 9 bases between the two ends. The CDR3 is made up of 13 amino acids. Looked up from germline, CDR1 is SQVTM and CDR2 is ANQGSEA.

The rearrangement uses TRBV7-9 and TRBJ2-6, with D uncertain. Trimming took 6 bases from V and 1 from J, leaving 10 bases between them. CDR3 length equals 15 residues. Germline values: CDR1 SEHNR, CDR2 FQNEAQ (reference sequence). The DNA of the CDR3 is TGTGCCAGCAGTAACCGACTTTCTGGGGCCAACGTCCTGACTTTC. Protein: CASSNRLSGANVLTF.